This T cell receptor beta chain was captured in a study of blood T cell repertoires in COVID-19. Study-wide context: T cells, B-cell-depleted T cells, or PBMCs provided the cDNA or gDNA that served as material.

Trimming cost V 2 bases and J 1 base, with 2 bases left between them. The germline V gene encodes CDR1 SGHNT and CDR2 YENEEA. This CDR3 has 12 amino acids. Methods used by the authors: Researchers report that nucleated cell counts were estimated from reference gene primer amplification. Some clones are missing from TCRdb's copy, which holds only in-frame ones; the method was immunoSEQ multiplex PCR. V and J calls and clone size come straight from that table; D and trimming were deduced from the DNA. The sample consists of over 200,000 clones, about 91% of them appearing once. The sequencing input was PBMCs or T cells enriched from blood (not recorded which). The chain joins TRBV11-3 to TRBJ1-2; no clear D. The clonotype originates from a woman aged 40 to 49 with acute COVID-19. The CDR3 loop reads CASSLRNYGYTF. DNA of the CDR3: TGTGCCAGCAGCTTACGTAACTATGGCTACACCTTC.